Below are 30 T cell receptor beta chains sequenced from a single sample in a study of blood T cell repertoires in COVID-19. Clones were read by immunoSEQ multiplex PCR, and TCRdb kept only the in-frame ones, dropping some. This sample has about 260,000 clones, with around 87% found just once. Sequencing was done on a sample of peripheral blood. These TCRs come from a woman in her fifties or sixties with acute or convalescent COVID-19.

The rearrangement uses TRBV29-1 and TRBJ1-2, with TRBD1 matching over 10 bases. Germline lookup yields CDR1 SQVTM and CDR2 ANQGSEA. The CDR3 length is 15 residues. The V gene end was trimmed by 3 bases and the J gene end by 2 bases; junction bases not matched to a gene: 6. CDR3 in amino acids: CSVETLGQGNYGYTF. The CDR3 nucleotides read TGCAGCGTTGAGACCTTGGGACAGGGGAACTATGGCTACACCTTC.

A single count supports this clone. The chain carries TRBV4-1 and TRBJ1-2; the D gene is possibly TRBD1 (6 bases). Trimming removed 0 bases from V and 5 bases from J, with 10 bases in between. Germline V lookup: CDR1 MGHRA, CDR2 YSYEKL. The CDR3 is made up of 14 amino acids. CDR3 DNA: TGCGCCAGCAGCCAAGATTTCAGGGGTTATGGCTACACCTTC. Translating gives CASSQDFRGYGYTF.

V and J are TRBV7-3 and TRBJ2-2, with D possibly TRBD1 on 6 matching bases. Trimming stripped 5 bases from V and 0 bases from J, with 7 bases between. Germline loops: CDR1 SGHTA, CDR2 FQGTGA. The length of the CDR3 is 14 residues. The CDR3 nucleotides are TGTGCCAGCAGCCGACAGGCGAACACCGGGGAGCTGTTTTTT. Protein: CASSRQANTGELFF.

The genes are TRBV19 and TRBJ1-5; no definite D call. The CDR3 is 12 amino acids. V gave up 5 bases and J gave up 4 bases, with 6 bases separating them. Germline assignment: CDR1 LNHDA and CDR2 SQIVND (reference sequence). CDR3 region: CASSAENQPQHF. For the CDR3, the DNA is TGTGCCAGTAGTGCAGAAAATCAGCCCCAGCATTTT.

This clone came up a few times. The chain couples TRBV25-1 to TRBJ2-1; D not resolved. The CDR3 loop spans 14 amino acids. The V end lost 4 bases, the J end lost 8 bases, and 15 bases lay between the germline ends. Germline V gene data show CDR1 as MGHDK and CDR2 as SYGVNS. This CDR3 reads CASSGLGWQYEQFF. The CDR3 DNA is TGTGCCAGCAGTGGTCTAGGATGGCAGTATGAGCAGTTCTTC.

The rearrangement links TRBV4-2 to TRBJ2-7; 9 positions agree with TRBD2. With V trimmed by 1 base and J by 7 bases, 2 bases remained unmatched. This CDR3 is 13 amino acids long. Per the germline V gene, CDR1 is LGHNA and CDR2 is YNFKEQ. In nucleotides, the CDR3 is TGTGCCAGCAGCCAAGGACTAGCGGATGAGCAGTACTTC. It translates to CASSQGLADEQYF.

The rearrangement uses TRBV28 and TRBJ1-4; D gene ambiguous. With 4 bases removed from V and 2 bases from J, the gap between germline ends came to 8 bases. The germline CDR1 and CDR2 sequences are MDHEN and SYDVKM. The CDR3 extends over 14 amino acids. CDR3 DNA: TGTGCCAGCAGTTCCAGCGTCACTAATGAAAAACTGTTTTTT. This sequence encodes CASSSSVTNEKLFF.

The V gene is TRBV24-1, the J gene TRBJ2-7; 9 bases line up with TRBD1. With 3 bases clipped from V and 8 bases from J, the junction kept 7 bases outside the gene matches. CDR3 length: 14 residues. CDR1 KGHDR and CDR2 SFDVKD come from the germline V gene. CDR3: CATSDPGQGTKQYF. The DNA for the CDR3 is TGTGCCACCAGTGATCCGGGACAGGGAACGAAGCAGTACTTC.

This chain joins TRBV6-4 and TRBJ1-1, with D unclear. The CDR3 loop spans 13 amino acids. Per the germline V gene, CDR1 is MRHNA and CDR2 is SNTAGT. Trimming left V 5 bases short and J 0 bases short, with 7 bases between. The CDR3 nucleotides read TGTGCCAGCAGTCGGACTGTGAACACTGAAGCTTTCTTT. This gives the protein CASSRTVNTEAFF.

The CDR3 spells CASSGTSGRDYRDEQFF. Written as DNA, the CDR3 is TGTGCCAGCAGCGGAACTAGCGGGAGGGACTATAGGGATGAGCAGTTCTTC. The chain has TRBV7-9 and TRBJ2-1; 13 bases fit TRBD2. The CDR3 spans 17 residues. V lost 5 bases, J lost 8 bases, and 12 bases stayed unmatched. Germline V gene data show CDR1 as SEHNR and CDR2 as FQNEAQ (reference sequence).

The chain combines TRBV19 with TRBJ2-3; D is ambiguous. This CDR3 is 12 amino acids long. The germline V and J ends were trimmed by 3 bases and 4 bases, with 5 bases remaining between them. Germline V gene lookup returns CDR1 LNHDA and CDR2 SQIVND (reference sequence). The CDR3 DNA follows: TGTGCCAGTAGTATTATCTCAGATACGCAGTATTTT. It codes for CASSIISDTQYF.

The rearrangement links TRBV13 to TRBJ1-5; 9 nucleotides match TRBD1. Germline V gene data show CDR1 as PRHDT and CDR2 as FYEKMQ (reference sequence). V trimming: 0 bases; J trimming: 3 bases; junction bases outside the gene matches: 3. This CDR3 has 16 amino acids. DNA of the CDR3: TGTGCCAGCAGCTTAGGACAGGGGGCCGCCAATCAGCCCCAGCATTTT. The encoded protein is CASSLGQGAANQPQHF.

The gene calls are TRBV3-1 (or the pseudogene TRBV3-2) and TRBJ2-7; 8 positions match TRBD1. J gave up 2 bases and V 4 bases, and 4 bases lay outside the gene matches. Germline CDR1 is LGHDT and CDR2 is YNNKEL (reference sequence). The CDR3 is 14 amino acids. The CDR3 loop reads CASSLRDRTYEQYF. The CDR3 coding sequence is TGTGCCAGCAGCCTACGGGACAGGACCTACGAGCAGTACTTC.

The rearrangement uses TRBV6-1 and TRBJ2-5; weak D call: TRBD2 (6 bases). The CDR3 loop spans 14 amino acids. V lost 2 bases to trimming and J lost 5 bases, with 12 bases between them. Per germline, CDR1 MNHNS and CDR2 SASEGT. This CDR3 is CASSETWGGETQYF. CDR3 in DNA: TGTGCCAGCAGTGAAACGTGGGGAGGCGAGACCCAGTACTTC.

V and J are TRBV19 and TRBJ2-2, with 7 nucleotides matching TRBD1. CDR3 length: 13 residues. Germline assignment: CDR1 LNHDA and CDR2 SQIVND (reference sequence). The ends lost 2 bases at V and 6 bases at J; junction bases unmatched: 0. The CDR3 here is CASSITGAGELFF. The CDR3 bases are TGTGCCAGTAGTATAACAGGGGCCGGGGAGCTGTTTTTT.

This chain's CDR3 is CASSLSWQGLRYF. CDR3 nucleotides: TGTGCCAGCAGCTTAAGCTGGCAGGGCCTTAGGTACTTC. The chain carries TRBV7-2 and TRBJ2-7; perhaps TRBD1 as D (5 bases). The V and J ends lost 2 bases and 12 bases respectively, with 17 bases between them. CDR1 and CDR2 from the germline V gene are SGHTA and FQGNSA. The CDR3 sequence is 13 residues long.

The chain uses TRBV7-2 and TRBJ1-2, with D possibly matching TRBD1 (6 bases). In germline, CDR1 is SGHTA, CDR2 FQGNSA. CDR3 length: 15 residues. V lost 4 bases, J lost 6 bases, and 18 bases lay in between. For the CDR3, the DNA is TGTGCCAGCAGCTATGGCCCGGGCAGGGGTAATGGCTACACCTTC. Translated: CASSYGPGRGNGYTF.

The V gene is TRBV6-1, the J gene TRBJ1-6; the D gene is possibly TRBD1 (5 bases). The V gene lost 3 bases and the J gene lost 7 bases, with 10 bases spanning the gap. Germline V CDR1 and CDR2: MNHNS, SASEGT. The CDR3 runs 14 residues. Written as DNA, the CDR3 is TGTGCCAGCAGTGAGACAGACTTAAATTCACCCCTCCACTTT. Residues: CASSETDLNSPLHF.

The chain is built from TRBV9 and TRBJ2-5; TRBD2 matches at 8 bases. CDR1 and CDR2 (germline): SGDLS, YYNGEE. Trimming cost V 4 bases and J 5 bases; bases outside gene matches: 7. This CDR3 has 14 amino acids. Written as DNA, the CDR3 is TGTGCCAGCAGCCCAGTCGGCGGGAGGGAGACCCAGTACTTC. It specifies CASSPVGGRETQYF.

V and J are TRBV5-4 and TRBJ2-1; 8 bases fit TRBD2. Trimming took 0 bases from V and 4 from J; bases not matched to a gene: 6. Germline loops: CDR1 SGHNT, CDR2 YYREEE (reference sequence). The CDR3 extends over 16 amino acids. CDR3 sequence reads: CASSLAKAGAYNEQFF. CDR3 in DNA: TGTGCCAGCAGCTTGGCCAAAGCGGGAGCTTACAATGAGCAGTTCTTC.

This clone was detected a few times. For the CDR3, the DNA is TGTGCCAGCAGCCCATTAGCGGGAGGGGAGACCCAGTACTTC. Translating gives CASSPLAGGETQYF. This chain uses TRBV5-6 with TRBJ2-5; 11 positions match TRBD2. CDR1 and CDR2 (germline): SGHDT, YYEEEE. V lost 4 bases to trimming and J lost 5 bases; unmatched junction nucleotides: 4. The CDR3 totals 14 residues.

As DNA, the CDR3 is TGTGCCAGCTCACCAGGACAGGGGATACTATTCGGCACTGAAGCTTTCTTT. Translated: CASSPGQGILFGTEAFF. The rearrangement joins TRBV18 to TRBJ1-1, with 9 nucleotides matching TRBD1. The germline gives CDR1 KGHSH, CDR2 LQKENI. The CDR3 runs 17 residues. Germline trimming cut 2 bases from V and 4 bases from J; bases unmatched to any gene: 11.

For the CDR3, the DNA is TGTGCCAGCAGGTCCACAGGGGCCGCTTGGGTGGAGAACACTGAAGCTTTCTTT. Translating it yields CASRSTGAAWVENTEAFF. The chain combines TRBV7-3 with TRBJ1-1, with TRBD1 matching over 7 bases. The V segment lost 6 bases and the J segment 1 base; nucleotides outside the gene matches: 17. The CDR3 is 18 residues long. Germline loops: CDR1 SGHTA, CDR2 FQGTGA.

This clone occurred once. The chain links TRBV11-2 to TRBJ1-5; TRBD1 matches at 9 bases. This CDR3 has 15 residues. CDR1 is SGHAT, CDR2 FQNNGV, per germline. Trimming removed 5 bases from V and 6 bases from J; junction bases left unmatched: 8. The CDR3 region is CASSQGTGFGQPQHF. Here the CDR3 DNA reads TGTGCCAGCAGCCAAGGGACAGGGTTCGGTCAGCCCCAGCATTTT.

V and J are TRBV9 and TRBJ1-6; no reliable D call. CDR1 is SGDLS and CDR2 is YYNGEE in the germline V gene. V was clipped by 0 bases and J by 12 bases, with 7 bases between them. This CDR3 comprises 12 residues. CDR3 amino acids: CASSVDNKPLHF. The CDR3 nucleotides are TGTGCCAGCAGCGTAGACAATAAACCCCTCCACTTT.

The V call is TRBV30, the J call TRBJ2-7; 10 bases are a match to TRBD1. The CDR3 length is 13 residues. Germline trimming cut 5 bases from V and 2 bases from J; bases unmatched to any gene: 3. CDR1 and CDR2 from the germline V gene are GTSNPN and SVGIG (reference sequence). The CDR3 region is CAWAGTGAYEQYF. CDR3 coding DNA: TGTGCCTGGGCCGGGACAGGGGCCTACGAGCAGTACTTC.

The chain recombines TRBV13 with TRBJ2-6; no reliable D call. Germline loops: CDR1 PRHDT, CDR2 FYEKMQ (reference sequence). Trimming took off 5 bases at V and 2 bases at J, with 19 bases between the two ends. This CDR3 region has 18 residues. The CDR3 DNA sequence: TGTGCCAGCAGCGGCCCGGCAAACAGTTTAGCTGGGGCCAACGTCCTGACTTTC. It codes for CASSGPANSLAGANVLTF.

The J gene is TRBJ2-5, the V gene TRBV18; 7 nucleotides align to TRBD2. Germline values: CDR1 KGHSH, CDR2 LQKENI. This CDR3 spans 14 amino acids. With V trimmed by 6 bases and J by 3 bases, 7 bases remained unmatched. This CDR3 is CASSGFGGEETQYF. The CDR3 nucleotides read TGTGCCAGCTCCGGCTTTGGGGGGGAAGAGACCCAGTACTTC.

This chain links TRBV21-1 with TRBJ2-7; the table's D gene call, TRBD1, was not cross checked with the DNA. TRBV21-1 is a listed pseudogene. The CDR3 totals 14 residues. This CDR3 reads CASSKAGSSYEQYF. CDR3 nucleotides: TGTGCCAGCAGCAAAGCGGGCAGCTCCTACGAGCAGTACTTC.

This rearrangement joins TRBV11-2 to TRBJ2-7, with D possibly being TRBD1 (5 bases). Germline V CDR1 and CDR2: SGHAT, FQNNGV. The CDR3 length is 14 residues. Trimming left V 3 bases short and J 3 bases short, with 12 bases between. The CDR3 here is CASSFNQGDYEQYF. In DNA, the CDR3 is TGTGCCAGCAGCTTTAACCAGGGCGACTACGAGCAGTACTTC.